The rows below give T cell receptor beta chains drawn from one sample of a study of CD8+ T cells in alopecia areata. This table comes from immunoSEQ multiplex PCR, and its TCRdb copy is limited to in-frame clones, with some not included. The sample shows 150,000 to 200,000 clones, approximately 61% of them seen only once. The sequencing here drew on CD4+ T cells sorted from blood, taken at week 24, from a patient treated with tofacitinib. The receptor source for this set is a human donor with alopecia areata. CDR3s include the opening cysteine and the closing phenylalanine or tryptophan. D genes are given only for firm matches. The size field is filled for only some rows; it gives once, few, many or a size class.

V gene,J gene,clone size,D gene,CDR3 protein,CDR3 DNA
TRBV5-1,TRBJ1-2,-,TRBD1,CASSPGQGGGYTF,TGCGCCAGCAGCCCGGGACAGGGTGGTGGCTACACCTTC
TRBV29-1,TRBJ1-1,-,-,CSAVTRMNTEAFF,TGCAGCGCCGTGACAAGAATGAACACTGAAGCTTTCTTT
TRBV29-1,TRBJ2-3,few,-,CSVERGTDTQYF,TGCAGCGTTGAGCGTGGCACAGATACGCAGTATTTT
TRBV29-1,TRBJ2-3,-,TRBD1,CSANDRVGTDTQYF,TGCAGCGCTAACGACAGGGTGGGCACAGATACGCAGTATTTT
TRBV27,TRBJ1-4,-,TRBD1,CASTALGTDEKLFF,TGTGCCAGCACCGCTCTGGGGACAGATGAAAAACTGTTTTTT
TRBV27,TRBJ2-7,-,-,CASSLRFGGYEQYF,TGTGCCAGCAGTTTAAGATTCGGGGGTTACGAGCAGTACTTC
TRBV4-3,TRBJ2-2,-,-,CASSQTGYGDTGELFF,TGCGCCAGCAGCCAAACAGGGTATGGAGACACCGGGGAGCTGTTTTTT
TRBV30,TRBJ2-3,-,-,CAWSTMSSTDTQYF,TGTGCCTGGAGTACTATGAGTAGCACAGATACGCAGTATTTT
TRBV5-7,TRBJ2-3,few,TRBD2,CASRTGLAGPGSTDTQYF,TGTGCCAGCAGGACGGGACTAGCGGGGCCTGGAAGCACAGATACGCAGTATTTT
TRBV2,TRBJ1-6,-,-,CASSENQKVSPLHF,TGTGCCAGCAGTGAAAACCAGAAGGTTTCACCCCTCCACTTT
TRBV29-1,TRBJ1-1,-,-,CSVERQLNTEAFF,TGCAGCGTTGAACGGCAATTGAACACTGAAGCTTTCTTT
TRBV6-1,TRBJ2-3,-,-,CASSEDPGRADTTDTQYF,TGTGCCAGCAGTGAAGATCCCGGCCGGGCGGACACCACAGATACGCAGTATTTT